The T cell receptor beta chain under discussion was sequenced for a study of T cells after yellow fever vaccination. This clonotype occurred a few times. CDR3 length: 16 residues. TCRdb reanalysed the 5' RACE reads using MiXCR and keeps one entry per CDR3 protein. The sample includes around 340,000 distinct CDR3 sequences, more than 8.5% of them seen just once. Sequencing used PBMCs, obtained on the day of the first yellow fever vaccination. This clonotype was obtained from a man between 18 and 29 years old who received the YFV17D yellow fever vaccine. This sequence joins TRBV21-1 and TRBJ2-1. TRBV21-1 is marked as a pseudogene. As DNA, the CDR3 is TGTGCCAGCAGCAAAGGGCCGACATCCGACGGCAATGAGCAGTTCTTC. Translation: CASSKGPTSDGNEQFF.